This TCR beta chain derives from a study of regulatory T cells in long-lasting Graves disease. Background on the study: Graves' patients with a new diagnosis had received antithyroid drugs under 3 months.

This clonotype was seen only a few times. Its antigen remains unidentified. Time point here: newly diagnosed GD, antithyroid drugs for less than 3 months. There was RNA extracted from PBMCs, and the TCR library was made from it. Building of the TCR beta libraries involved iRepertoire HTBI primers and Arm-PCR of CDR3 regions. TCRdb re-derived calls from the multiplex PCR reads in MiXCR, one entry per CDR3 protein. Of some 230,000 distinct CDR3 sequences in the sample, around 18% were seen once. General study points: Possibly, accuracy suffered from the small sample size. Graves' patients with persistent disease showed TCR diversity lower than patients newly diagnosed. Patients with persistent disease showed a bias toward TRBV28, TRBJ1-2 and TRBJ2-5.

The CDR3 covers 13 residues. Deletions cut 2 bases from V and 8 bases from J, with 14 bases between. Looked up from germline, CDR1 is SGHTS and CDR2 is YDEGEE. The chain is built from TRBV5-8 and TRBJ2-7; D may correspond to TRBD1 or TRBD2 (5 bases each). The sequencing here drew on peripheral blood mononuclear cells (PBMCs), taken at new diagnosis, from a patient treated with antithyroid drugs. This receptor was taken from a female donor with Graves disease. The CDR3 is CASSFGGSSKQYF. DNA for the CDR3: TGTGCCAGCAGCTTTGGGGGTAGCTCCAAGCAGTACTTC.